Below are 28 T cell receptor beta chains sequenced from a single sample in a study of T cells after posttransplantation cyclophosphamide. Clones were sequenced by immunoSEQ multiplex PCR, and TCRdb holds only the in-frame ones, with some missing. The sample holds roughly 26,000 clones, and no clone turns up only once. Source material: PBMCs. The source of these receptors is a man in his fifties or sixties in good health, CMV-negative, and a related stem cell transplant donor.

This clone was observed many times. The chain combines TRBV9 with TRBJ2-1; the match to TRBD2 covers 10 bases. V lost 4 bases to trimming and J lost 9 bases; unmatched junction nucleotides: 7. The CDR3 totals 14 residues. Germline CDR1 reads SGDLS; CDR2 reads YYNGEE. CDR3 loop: CASSIGTSEVEQFF. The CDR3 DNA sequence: TGTGCCAGCAGCATCGGGACTAGCGAGGTTGAGCAGTTCTTC.

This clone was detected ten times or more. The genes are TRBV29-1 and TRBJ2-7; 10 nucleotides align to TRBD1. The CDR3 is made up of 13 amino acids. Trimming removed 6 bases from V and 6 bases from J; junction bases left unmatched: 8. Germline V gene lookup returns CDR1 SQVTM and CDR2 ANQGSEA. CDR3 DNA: TGCAGCGTGGACAGGGGGGATTCGTCCGAGCAGTACTTC. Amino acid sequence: CSVDRGDSSEQYF.

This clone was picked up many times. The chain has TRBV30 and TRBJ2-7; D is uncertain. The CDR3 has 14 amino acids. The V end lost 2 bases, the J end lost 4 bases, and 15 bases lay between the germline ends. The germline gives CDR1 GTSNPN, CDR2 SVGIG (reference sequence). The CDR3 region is CAWSRPRVWYEQYF. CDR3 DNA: TGTGCCTGGAGTCGTCCCCGAGTTTGGTACGAGCAGTACTTC.

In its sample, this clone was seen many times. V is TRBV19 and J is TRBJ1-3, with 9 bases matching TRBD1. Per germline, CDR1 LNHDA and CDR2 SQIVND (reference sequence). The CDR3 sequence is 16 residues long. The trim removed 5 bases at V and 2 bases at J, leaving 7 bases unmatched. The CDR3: CASSVTGGRTGNTIYF. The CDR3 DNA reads TGTGCCAGTAGTGTCACAGGGGGCCGGACTGGAAACACCATATATTTT.

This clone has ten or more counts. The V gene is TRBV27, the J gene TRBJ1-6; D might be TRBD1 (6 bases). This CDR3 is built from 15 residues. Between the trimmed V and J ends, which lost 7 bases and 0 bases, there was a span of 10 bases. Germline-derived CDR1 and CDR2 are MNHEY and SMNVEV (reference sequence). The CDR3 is CASTSDSSYNSPLHF. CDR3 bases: TGTGCCAGCACCTCGGACAGCTCCTATAATTCACCCCTCCACTTT.

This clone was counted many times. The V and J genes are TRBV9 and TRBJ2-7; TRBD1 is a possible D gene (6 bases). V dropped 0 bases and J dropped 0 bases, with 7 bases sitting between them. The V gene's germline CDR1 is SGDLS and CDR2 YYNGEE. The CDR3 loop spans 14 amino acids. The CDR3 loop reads CASSVGQASYEQYF. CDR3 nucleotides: TGTGCCAGCAGCGTAGGACAGGCCTCCTACGAGCAGTACTTC.

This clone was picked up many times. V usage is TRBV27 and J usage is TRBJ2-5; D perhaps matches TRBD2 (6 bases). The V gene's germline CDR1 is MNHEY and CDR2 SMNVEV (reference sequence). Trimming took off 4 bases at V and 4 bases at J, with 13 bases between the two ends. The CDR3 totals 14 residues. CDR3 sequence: CASSSPSAGETQYF. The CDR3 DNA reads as TGTGCCAGCAGTTCTCCTAGCGCGGGAGAGACCCAGTACTTC.

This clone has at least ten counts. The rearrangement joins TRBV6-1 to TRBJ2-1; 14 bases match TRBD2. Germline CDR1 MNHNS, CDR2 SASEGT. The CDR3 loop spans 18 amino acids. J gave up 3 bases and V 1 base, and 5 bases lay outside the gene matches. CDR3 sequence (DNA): TGTGCCAGCAGTGAAGGGGGGACTAGCGGGGGTTTCTACAATGAGCAGTTCTTC. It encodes CASSEGGTSGGFYNEQFF.

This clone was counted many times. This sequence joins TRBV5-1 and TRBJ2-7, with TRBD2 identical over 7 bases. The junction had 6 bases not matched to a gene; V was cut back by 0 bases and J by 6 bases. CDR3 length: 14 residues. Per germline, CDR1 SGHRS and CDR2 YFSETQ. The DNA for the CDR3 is TGCGCCAGCAGCTTGGGACTAGCTAGTGGCGAGCAGTACTTC. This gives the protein CASSLGLASGEQYF.

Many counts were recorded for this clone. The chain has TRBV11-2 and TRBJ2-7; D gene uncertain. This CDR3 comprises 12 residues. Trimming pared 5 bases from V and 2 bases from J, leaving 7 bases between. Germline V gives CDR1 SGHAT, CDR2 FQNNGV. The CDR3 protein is CASSPPTYEQYF. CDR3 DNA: TGTGCCAGCAGCCCCCCCACCTACGAGCAGTACTTC. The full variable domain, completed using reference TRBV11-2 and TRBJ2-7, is EAGVAQSPRYKIIEKRQSVAFWCNPISGHATLYWYQQILGQGPKLLIQFQNNGVVDDSQLPKDRFSAERLKGVDSTLKIQPAKLEDSAVYLCASSPPTYEQYFGPGTRLTVT.

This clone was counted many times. The CDR3 sequence is CASSPGTKTGELFF. CDR3 nucleotides: TGTGCCAGCAGCCCCGGGACAAAGACCGGGGAGCTGTTTTTT. V gene TRBV11-3 combines with J gene TRBJ2-2; TRBD1 is a possible D gene (6 bases). Germline lookup yields CDR1 SGHNT and CDR2 YENEEA. The V and J ends lost 5 bases and 5 bases respectively, with 12 bases between them. The CDR3 contains 14 residues.

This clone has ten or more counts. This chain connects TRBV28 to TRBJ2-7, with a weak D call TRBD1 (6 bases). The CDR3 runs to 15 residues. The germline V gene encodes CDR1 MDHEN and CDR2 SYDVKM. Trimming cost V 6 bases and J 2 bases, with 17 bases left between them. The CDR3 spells CASRYQTGFTYEQYF. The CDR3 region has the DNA TGTGCCAGCAGATACCAAACAGGGTTTACCTACGAGCAGTACTTC.

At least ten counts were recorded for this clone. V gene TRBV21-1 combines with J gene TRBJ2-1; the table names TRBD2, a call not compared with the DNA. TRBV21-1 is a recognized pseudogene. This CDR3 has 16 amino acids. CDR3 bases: TGTGCCAGCAGCAAAGCAAGGCGGGACGGACACAATGAGCAGTTCTTC. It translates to CASSKARRDGHNEQFF.

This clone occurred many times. This CDR3 is CASSVVPGEAFF. The CDR3 DNA is TGTGCCAGCAGCGTAGTTCCAGGGGAAGCTTTCTTT. The chain recombines TRBV9 with TRBJ1-1; D is perhaps TRBD1 (5 bases). This CDR3 comprises 12 residues. Germline values: CDR1 SGDLS, CDR2 YYNGEE. V lost 0 bases and J 8 bases, leaving 8 bases between the germline ends. Variable domain in full (rest from reference TRBV9 and TRBJ1-1): DSGVTQTPKHLITATGQRVTLRCSPRSGDLSVYWYQQSLDQGLQFLIQYYNGEERAKGNILERFSAQQFPDLHSELNLSSLELGDSALYFCASSVVPGEAFFGQGTRLTVV.

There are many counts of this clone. For the CDR3, the DNA is TGTGCCAGCAGCGGGGGGGATTGGACCGGGGAGCTGTTTTTT. It yields the protein CASSGGDWTGELFF. The rearrangement joins TRBV9 to TRBJ2-2; TRBD2 might be the D (6 bases). The CDR3 is made up of 14 amino acids. Trimming stripped 3 bases from V and 5 bases from J, with 11 bases between. Germline V lookup: CDR1 SGDLS, CDR2 YYNGEE.

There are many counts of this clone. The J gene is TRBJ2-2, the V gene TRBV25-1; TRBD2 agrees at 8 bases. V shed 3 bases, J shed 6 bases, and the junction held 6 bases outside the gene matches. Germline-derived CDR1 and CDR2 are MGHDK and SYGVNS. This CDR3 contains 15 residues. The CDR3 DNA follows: TGTGCCAGCAGTGAGGGACTAGGAATCGCCGGGGAGCTGTTTTTT. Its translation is CASSEGLGIAGELFF.

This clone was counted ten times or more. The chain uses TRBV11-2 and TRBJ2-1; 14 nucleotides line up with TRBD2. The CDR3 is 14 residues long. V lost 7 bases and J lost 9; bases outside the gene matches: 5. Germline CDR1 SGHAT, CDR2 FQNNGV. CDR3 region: CASTSGLAGGEQFF. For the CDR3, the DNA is TGTGCCAGCACCTCCGGACTAGCGGGAGGTGAGCAGTTCTTC.

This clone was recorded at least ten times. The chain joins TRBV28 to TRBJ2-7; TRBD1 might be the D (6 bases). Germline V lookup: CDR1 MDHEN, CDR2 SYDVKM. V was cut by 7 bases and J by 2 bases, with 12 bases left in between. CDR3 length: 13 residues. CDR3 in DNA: TGTGCCAGCATAGGGGGATTGACCTACGAGCAGTACTTC. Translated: CASIGGLTYEQYF.

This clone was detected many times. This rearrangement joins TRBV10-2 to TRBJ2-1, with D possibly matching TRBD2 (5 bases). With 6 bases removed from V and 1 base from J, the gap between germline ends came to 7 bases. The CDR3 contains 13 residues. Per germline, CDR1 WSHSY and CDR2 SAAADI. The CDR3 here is CASRGGSYNEQFF. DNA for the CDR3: TGCGCCAGCAGGGGCGGGTCCTACAATGAGCAGTTCTTC.

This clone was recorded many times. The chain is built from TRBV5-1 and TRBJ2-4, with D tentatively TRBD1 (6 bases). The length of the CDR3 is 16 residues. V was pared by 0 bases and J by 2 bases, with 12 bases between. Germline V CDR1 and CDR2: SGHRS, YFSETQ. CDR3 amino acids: CASSLGDINSKNIQYF. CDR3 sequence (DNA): TGCGCCAGCAGCTTGGGGGACATCAACTCCAAAAACATTCAGTACTTC.

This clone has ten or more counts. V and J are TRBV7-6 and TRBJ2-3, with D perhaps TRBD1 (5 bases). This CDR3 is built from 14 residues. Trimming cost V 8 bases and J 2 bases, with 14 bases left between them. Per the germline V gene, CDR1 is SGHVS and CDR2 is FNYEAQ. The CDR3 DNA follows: TGTGCCAGCTCTAAGACAGTTCCCACAGATACGCAGTATTTT. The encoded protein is CASSKTVPTDTQYF.

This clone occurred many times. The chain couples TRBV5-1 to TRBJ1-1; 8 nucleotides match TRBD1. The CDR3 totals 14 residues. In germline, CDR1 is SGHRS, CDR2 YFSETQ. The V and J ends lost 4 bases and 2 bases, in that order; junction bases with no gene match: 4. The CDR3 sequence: CASSLDRANTEAFF. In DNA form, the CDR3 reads TGCGCCAGCAGCCTGGACAGGGCAAACACTGAAGCTTTCTTT. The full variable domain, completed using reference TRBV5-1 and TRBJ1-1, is KAGVTQTPRYLIKTRGQQVTLSCSPISGHRSVSWYQQTPGQGLQFLFEYFSETQRNKGNFPGRFSGRQFSNSRSEMNVSTLELGDSALYLCASSLDRANTEAFFGQGTRLTVV.

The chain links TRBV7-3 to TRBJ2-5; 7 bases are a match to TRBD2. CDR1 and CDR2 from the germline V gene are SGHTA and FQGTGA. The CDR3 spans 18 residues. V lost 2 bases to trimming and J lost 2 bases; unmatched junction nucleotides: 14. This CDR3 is CASSLSGPTGTTQETQYF. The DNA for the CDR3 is TGTGCCAGCAGCTTATCGGGGCCTACGGGGACTACACAAGAGACCCAGTACTTC.

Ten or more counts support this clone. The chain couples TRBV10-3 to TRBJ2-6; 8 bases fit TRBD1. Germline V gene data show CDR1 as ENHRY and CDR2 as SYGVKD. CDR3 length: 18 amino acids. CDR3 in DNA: TGTGACGTAATCCGGGATGGACAGGGCGTTTCTGGGGCCAACGTCCTGACTTTC. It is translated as CDVIRDGQGVSGANVLTF.

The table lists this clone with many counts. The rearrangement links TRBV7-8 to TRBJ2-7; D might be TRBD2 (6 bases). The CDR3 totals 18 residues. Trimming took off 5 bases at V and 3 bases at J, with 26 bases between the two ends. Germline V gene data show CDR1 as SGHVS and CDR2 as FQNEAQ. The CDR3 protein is CASSRKLSGTGVFYEQYF. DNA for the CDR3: TGTGCCAGCAGCCGAAAACTCTCCGGGACTGGCGTTTTCTACGAGCAGTACTTC. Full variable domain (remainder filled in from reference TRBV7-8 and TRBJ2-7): GAGVSQSPRYKVAKRGQDVALRCDPISGHVSLFWYQQALGQGPEFLTYFQNEAQLDKSGLPSDRFFAERPEGSVSTLKIQRTQQEDSAVYLCASSRKLSGTGVFYEQYFGPGTRLTVT.

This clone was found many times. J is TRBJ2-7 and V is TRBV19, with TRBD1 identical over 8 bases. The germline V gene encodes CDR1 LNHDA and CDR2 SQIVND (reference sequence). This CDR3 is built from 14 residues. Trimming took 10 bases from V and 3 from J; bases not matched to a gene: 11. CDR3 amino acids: CATQTGTGYYEQYF. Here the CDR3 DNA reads TGTGCCACCCAAACCGGGACAGGATACTACGAGCAGTACTTC.

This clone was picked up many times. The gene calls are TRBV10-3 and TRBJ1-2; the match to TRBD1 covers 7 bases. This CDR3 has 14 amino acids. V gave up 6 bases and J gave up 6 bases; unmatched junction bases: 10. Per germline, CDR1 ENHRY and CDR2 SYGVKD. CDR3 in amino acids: CAIRQDRDPDGYTF. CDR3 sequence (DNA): TGTGCCATCAGACAAGACAGGGATCCGGATGGCTACACCTTC.

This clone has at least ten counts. DNA of the CDR3: TGTGCCAGCAGCATTCGGACAGGGGGGACCGGGGAGCTGTTTTTT. This sequence encodes CASSIRTGGTGELFF. The chain combines TRBV9 with TRBJ2-2, with TRBD1 matching 10 bases. With 4 bases clipped from V and 5 bases from J, the junction kept 5 bases outside the gene matches. The CDR3 is 15 residues long. Germline CDR1 is SGDLS and CDR2 is YYNGEE.